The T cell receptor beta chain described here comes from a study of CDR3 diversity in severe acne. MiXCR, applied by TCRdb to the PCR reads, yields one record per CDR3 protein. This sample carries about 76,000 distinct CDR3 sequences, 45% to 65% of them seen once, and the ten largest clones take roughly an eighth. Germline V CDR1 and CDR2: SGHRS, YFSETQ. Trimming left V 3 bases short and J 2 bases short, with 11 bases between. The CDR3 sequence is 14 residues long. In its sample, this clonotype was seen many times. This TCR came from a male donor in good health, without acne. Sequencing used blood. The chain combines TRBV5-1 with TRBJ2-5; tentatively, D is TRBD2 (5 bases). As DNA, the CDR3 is TGCGCCAGCAGCTCCATCCCGGGACAAGAGACCCAGTACTTC. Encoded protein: CASSSIPGQETQYF. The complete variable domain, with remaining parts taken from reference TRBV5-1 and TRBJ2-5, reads KAGVTQTPRYLIKTRGQQVTLSCSPISGHRSVSWYQQTPGQGLQFLFEYFSETQRNKGNFPGRFSGRQFSNSRSEMNVSTLELGDSALYLCASSSIPGQETQYFGPGTRLLVL.